These 2 T cell receptor beta chains came from one sample sequenced in a study of shared clonotypes between healthy human individuals. Profiling relied on immunoSEQ multiplex PCR, and the TCRdb table lists in-frame clones only, not all of them. The repertoire consists of 2 million to 2.5 million clones, with over 85% occurring once and the leading ten covering approximately 0.4%. Sequencing was performed on naive CD4+ T cells from PBMCs. The subset denotes: CD45RA+ positively selected. Receptors were obtained from a young man in good health. Some clones in this sample may be carry-over from other donors' samples.

The V gene is TRBV7-2, the J gene TRBJ1-1; D call uncertain. V gave up 3 bases and J gave up 1 base, with 12 bases separating them. The germline gives CDR1 SGHTA, CDR2 FQGNSA. The CDR3 has 15 amino acids. CDR3 sequence: CASSFQAPPNTEAFF. CDR3 sequence (DNA): TGTGCCAGCAGCTTTCAGGCACCACCGAACACTGAAGCTTTCTTT.

This clone was detected once. V gene TRBV18 combines with J gene TRBJ2-7, with 14 bases aligning to TRBD2. Trimming took 1 base from V and 6 from J; bases not matched to a gene: 5. CDR1 is KGHSH, CDR2 LQKENI, per germline. The CDR3 covers 16 residues. CDR3 DNA sequence: TGTGCCAGCTCACCACTCGGGACTAGCGGGAGTTCCGAGCAGTACTTC. Translated: CASSPLGTSGSSEQYF. Variable domain in full (rest from reference TRBV18 and TRBJ2-7): NAGVMQNPRHLVRRRGQEARLRCSPMKGHSHVYWYRQLPEEGLKFMVYLQKENIIDESGMPKERFSAEFPKEGPSILRIQQVVRGDSAAYFCASSPLGTSGSSEQYFGPGTRLTVT.